This T cell receptor beta chain was sequenced for a study of regulatory and conventional T cells in RAG deficiency. Overall study results and limits: Sorted Omenn CD25-high CD127-low cells may not be bona fide Tregs.

Blood CD4+ CD25-high CD127-low regulatory T cells supplied the genomic DNA template. This clone appeared once. Its antigen is unknown. Method: immunoSEQ multiplex PCR; TCRdb's copy keeps in-frame clones and lacks some. Of roughly 20,000 clones detected, roughly 87% appear once; the ten largest clones hold approximately 1.5%. These data are also associated with another study on regulatory T cells. Per that study: The PCR used 52 TRBV and 13 TRBJ primers. Skewed V and J usage and few unique V-J pairs marked patient repertoires, most in Tregs.

Sequencing input: Tregs sorted from blood. This TCR was sampled from a human donor in good health.

CDR3 nucleotide sequence: TGTGCCAGCAGCAAAACCCTGGTTCAGCATTTT. Translation: CASSKTLVQHF. This sequence joins TRBV21-1 and TRBJ1-5. TRBV21-1 is described as a pseudogene. This CDR3 has 11 amino acids.